This TCR beta chain was recorded in a study of vaccination and CD4 T cells after COVID-19. Once obtained from cultured CD4+ T cells, the DNA was sequenced using the Oncomine TCR Beta short-read assay. TCRdb ran MiXCR on the PCR reads and lists one entry per CDR3 protein. The sample records several thousand distinct CDR3 sequences, 20% being singletons. Noted treatment: roughly 11-day PBMC culture with coronavirus spike peptide pools or control peptides (ViraFEST assay). The J segment lost 7 bases and the V segment lost 2 bases, leaving 6 bases of the junction unmatched. This CDR3 comprises 16 residues. The germline V gene has CDR1 MNHNS and CDR2 SASEGT. Comment on this clonotype: Its target is not known.

The sequencing sample was made of CD4+ T cells from blood, cultured in vitro. The V call is TRBV6-1, the J call TRBJ1-4; 11 bases align to TRBD1. This receptor was obtained from a human donor who had recovered from COVID-19. CDR3 nucleotide sequence: TGTGCCAGCAGTGAACGACCGGGACAGGGGGGTGAAAAACTGTTTTTT. Protein sequence: CASSERPGQGGEKLFF.